These 18 T cell receptor beta chains originate from one sample sequenced in a study of control samples from healthy donors and cancer patients. The protocol was immunoSEQ multiplex PCR, while the TCRdb copy is restricted to in-frame clones and leaves out a portion. This table holds around 120,000 clones, more than 75% found once. Sample: blood. The receptors here all came from a man aged 60 to 75 in good health.

Regarding this clone: The same CDR3 also results from other DNA sequences found in this sample. The genes are TRBV27 and TRBJ1-2, with D uncertain. V was shortened by 2 bases and J by 1 base, with 5 bases between the two germline ends. Germline CDR1 and CDR2: MNHEY and SMNVEV (reference sequence). The CDR3 has 13 residues. CDR3 loop: CASSLSGNYGYTF. DNA of the CDR3: TGTGCCAGCAGTTTAAGTGGTAACTATGGCTACACCTTC.

This chain joins TRBV10-3 and TRBJ1-5; 7 nucleotides match TRBD1. The CDR3 has 15 amino acids. V was pared by 6 bases and J by 1 base, with 6 bases of the junction left unmatched. Looked up from germline, CDR1 is ENHRY and CDR2 is SYGVKD. In DNA form, the CDR3 reads TGTGCCATCAGCCCAGGGGGTCACAGCAATCAGCCCCAGCATTTT. It specifies CAISPGGHSNQPQHF.

The J gene is TRBJ1-1, the V gene TRBV27, with D perhaps matching TRBD1 (5 bases). Germline CDR1 MNHEY, CDR2 SMNVEV (reference sequence). The CDR3 length is 16 residues. Trimming took off 4 bases at V and 1 base at J, with 16 bases between the two ends. In DNA, the CDR3 is TGTGCCAGCAGTTGGTCGGGGGTTGTCGGGAACACTGAAGCTTTCTTT. It translates to CASSWSGVVGNTEAFF.

The chain couples TRBV28 to TRBJ1-2, with D perhaps matching TRBD1 (5 bases). From germline, CDR1 is MDHEN and CDR2 SYDVKM. CDR3 length: 15 residues. The V and J ends lost 6 bases and 2 bases respectively, with 16 bases between them. The CDR3 DNA reads TGTGCCAGCAGAGTAACTTCGGGGCGGAACTATGGCTACACCTTC. Translating gives CASRVTSGRNYGYTF.

The chain carries TRBV7-2 and TRBJ1-1; the D gene is possibly TRBD1 (6 bases). Trimming removed 3 bases from V and 1 base from J, with 9 bases in between. From germline, CDR1 is SGHTA and CDR2 FQGNSA. The CDR3 covers 14 residues. CDR3 residues: CASSLYRANTEAFF. CDR3 nucleotide sequence: TGTGCCAGCAGCTTGTACAGGGCGAACACTGAAGCTTTCTTT.

V and J are TRBV19 and TRBJ2-2, with 12 bases identical to TRBD1. CDR3 size: 16 residues. V shed 6 bases, J shed 7 bases, and the junction held 9 bases outside the gene matches. Germline loops: CDR1 LNHDA, CDR2 SQIVND (reference sequence). The CDR3 DNA reads TGTGCCAGTAGATCGGGACAGGGGGCGCAAGGCGGGGAGCTGTTTTTT. It encodes CASRSGQGAQGGELFF.

V usage is TRBV18 and J usage is TRBJ1-1; no clear D gene. Per germline, CDR1 KGHSH and CDR2 LQKENI. Trimming pared 5 bases from V and 8 bases from J, leaving 9 bases between. The CDR3 is made up of 11 amino acids. In nucleotides, the CDR3 is TGTGCCAGCTCATCGCTGAGGGAAGCTTTCTTT. It encodes CASSSLREAFF.

The J gene is TRBJ1-5, the V gene TRBV24-1; 8 positions match TRBD1. After removal of 4 bases from V and 7 bases from J, the junction contained 11 bases not matched to a gene. CDR1 and CDR2 (germline): KGHDR, SFDVKD. The CDR3 has 16 residues. The CDR3 sequence: CATSDTSTGAWQPQHF. The CDR3 coding sequence is TGTGCCACCAGTGACACTTCGACAGGGGCCTGGCAGCCCCAGCATTTT.

V is TRBV18 and J is TRBJ2-5; TRBD1 agrees at 8 bases. The J segment lost 4 bases and the V segment lost 8 bases, leaving 12 bases of the junction unmatched. Germline CDR1 reads KGHSH; CDR2 reads LQKENI. CDR3 length: 15 residues. CDR3 sequence: CASREETGTGETQYF. CDR3 coding DNA: TGTGCCAGCCGTGAAGAAACCGGGACAGGAGAGACCCAGTACTTC.

As to this clone: Other DNA sequences within the sample encode an identical CDR3. The chain links TRBV7-3 to TRBJ1-1; TRBD1 might be the D (5 bases). V lost 4 bases to trimming and J lost 4 bases, with 10 bases between them. This CDR3 contains 13 residues. From germline, CDR1 is SGHTA and CDR2 FQGTGA. The CDR3 protein is CASSSQGSTEAFF. CDR3 DNA sequence: TGTGCCAGCAGCTCCCAGGGAAGCACTGAAGCTTTCTTT.

The chain uses TRBV9 and TRBJ2-3; D is undetermined. Germline V gives CDR1 SGDLS, CDR2 YYNGEE. V was pared by 2 bases and J by 2 bases, with 12 bases between. The CDR3 runs to 15 residues. In DNA, the CDR3 is TGTGCCAGCAGCGTGGACGTTACCTCCACAGATACGCAGTATTTT. Translation gives CASSVDVTSTDTQYF.

The chain employs TRBV19 and TRBJ1-5; 7 nucleotides align to TRBD1. The trim removed 11 bases at V and 3 bases at J, leaving 10 bases unmatched. CDR1 and CDR2 (germline): LNHDA, SQIVND (reference sequence). The length of the CDR3 is 14 residues. CDR3 sequence (DNA): TGTGCCGCCGCAGCCGGGACAGTCAATCAGCCCCAGCATTTT. Amino acids: CAAAAGTVNQPQHF.

The chain links TRBV5-1 to TRBJ2-2; 7 bases map to TRBD1. V dropped 4 bases and J dropped 4; count of bases not matched to a gene: 4. The germline V gene has CDR1 SGHRS and CDR2 YFSETQ. The CDR3 contains 14 residues. The chain's CDR3 is CASSDRDGTGELFF. The CDR3 DNA sequence: TGCGCCAGCAGCGACAGGGACGGCACCGGGGAGCTGTTTTTT.

The gene calls are TRBV4-1 and TRBJ2-2; 8 bases line up with TRBD2. The CDR3 is 17 amino acids. The ends lost 4 bases at V and 4 bases at J; junction bases unmatched: 11. Germline V gives CDR1 MGHRA, CDR2 YSYEKL. The CDR3 protein is CASSPRAGGESTGELFF. DNA for the CDR3: TGCGCCAGCAGCCCGAGGGCGGGGGGCGAAAGCACCGGGGAGCTGTTTTTT.

This clone was counted a single time. The gene calls are TRBV30 and TRBJ2-1, with TRBD2 matching over 8 bases. Germline V gives CDR1 GTSNPN, CDR2 SVGIG (reference sequence). CDR3 length equals 16 residues. The V and J ends lost 3 bases and 4 bases, in that order; junction bases with no gene match: 11. The CDR3 sequence: CAWSGRVAGRYNEQFF. As DNA, the CDR3 is TGTGCCTGGAGCGGGAGAGTAGCGGGGCGATACAATGAGCAGTTCTTC.

The chain recombines TRBV7-2 with TRBJ2-7, with TRBD2 matching over 8 bases. Germline V gene data show CDR1 as SGHTA and CDR2 as FQGNSA. This CDR3 region has 15 residues. The junction had 5 bases not matched to a gene; V was cut back by 1 base and J by 3 bases. The CDR3 region has the DNA TGTGCCAGCAGCTTAGAGGCCGGGACTAGCTACGAGCAGTACTTC. Translating gives CASSLEAGTSYEQYF.

The V and J genes are TRBV2 and TRBJ1-4, with 9 bases fitting TRBD1. The CDR3 totals 15 residues. V dropped 6 bases and J dropped 0; count of bases not matched to a gene: 2. Germline loops: CDR1 SNHLY, CDR2 FYNNEI. The CDR3 sequence is CASRGQGPTNEKLFF. CDR3 nucleotides: TGTGCCAGCAGGGGACAGGGACCAACTAATGAAAAACTGTTTTTT.

The chain recombines TRBV5-1 with TRBJ1-4, with D possibly being TRBD1 (6 bases). The CDR3 has 14 residues. Germline-derived CDR1 and CDR2 are SGHRS and YFSETQ. Trimming removed 2 bases at V and 8 bases at J, with 13 bases between. For the CDR3, the DNA is TGCGCCAGCAGCTTAGGGGGTCGGGGCGAAAAACTGTTTTTT. It yields the protein CASSLGGRGEKLFF.